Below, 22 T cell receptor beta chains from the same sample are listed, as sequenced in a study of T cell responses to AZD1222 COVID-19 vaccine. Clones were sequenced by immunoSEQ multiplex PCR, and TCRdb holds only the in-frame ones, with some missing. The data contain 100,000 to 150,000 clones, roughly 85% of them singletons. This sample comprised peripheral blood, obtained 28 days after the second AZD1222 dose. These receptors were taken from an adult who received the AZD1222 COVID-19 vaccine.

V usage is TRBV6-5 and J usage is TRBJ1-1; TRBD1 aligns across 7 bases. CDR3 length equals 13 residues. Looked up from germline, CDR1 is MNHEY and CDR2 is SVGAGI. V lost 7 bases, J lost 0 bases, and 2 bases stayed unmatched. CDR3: CASTGQMNTEAFF. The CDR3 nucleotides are TGTGCCAGCACGGGACAGATGAACACTGAAGCTTTCTTT.

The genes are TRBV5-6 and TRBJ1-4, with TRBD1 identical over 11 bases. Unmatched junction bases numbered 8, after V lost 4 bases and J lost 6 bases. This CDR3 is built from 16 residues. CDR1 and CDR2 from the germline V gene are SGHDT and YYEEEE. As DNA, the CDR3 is TGTGCCAGCAGCCTCGGACAGGGGGCGGGTTATGAAAAACTGTTTTTT. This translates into CASSLGQGAGYEKLFF. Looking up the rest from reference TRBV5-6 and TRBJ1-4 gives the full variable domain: DAGVTQSPTHLIKTRGQQVTLRCSPKSGHDTVSWYQQALGQGPQFIFQYYEEEERQRGNFPDRFSGHQFPNYSSELNVNALLLGDSALYLCASSLGQGAGYEKLFFGSGTQLSVL.

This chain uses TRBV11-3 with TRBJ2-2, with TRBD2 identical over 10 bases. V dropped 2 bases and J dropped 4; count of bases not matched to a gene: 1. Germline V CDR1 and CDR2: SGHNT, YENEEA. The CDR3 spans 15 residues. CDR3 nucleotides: TGTGCCAGCAGCTTAACTAGCGGGGCCACCGGGGAGCTGTTTTTT. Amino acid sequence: CASSLTSGATGELFF. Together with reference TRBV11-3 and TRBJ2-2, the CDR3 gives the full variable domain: EAGVVQSPRYKIIEKKQPVAFWCNPISGHNTLYWYLQNLGQGPELLIRYENEEAVDDSQLPKDRFSAERLKGVDSTLKIQPAELGDSAVYLCASSLTSGATGELFFGEGSRLTVL.

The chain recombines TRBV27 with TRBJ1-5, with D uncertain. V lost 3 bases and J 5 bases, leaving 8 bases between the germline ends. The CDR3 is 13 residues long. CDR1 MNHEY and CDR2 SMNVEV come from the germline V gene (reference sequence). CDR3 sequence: CASSFGEYQPQHF. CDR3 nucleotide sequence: TGTGCCAGCAGTTTCGGGGAGTATCAGCCCCAGCATTTT.

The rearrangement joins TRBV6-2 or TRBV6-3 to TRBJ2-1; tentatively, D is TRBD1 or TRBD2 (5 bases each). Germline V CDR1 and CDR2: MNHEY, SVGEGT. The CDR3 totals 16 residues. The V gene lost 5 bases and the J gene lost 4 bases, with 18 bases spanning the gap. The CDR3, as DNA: TGTGCCAGCAGTCCCGCATGGGGGAAGACTTACAATGAGCAGTTCTTC. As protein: CASSPAWGKTYNEQFF.

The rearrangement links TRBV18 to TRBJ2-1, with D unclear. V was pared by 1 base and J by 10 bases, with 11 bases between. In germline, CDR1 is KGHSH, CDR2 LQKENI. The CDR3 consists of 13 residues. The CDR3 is CASSPQGSTEQFF. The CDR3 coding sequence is TGTGCCAGCTCACCACAAGGGTCGACAGAGCAGTTCTTC.

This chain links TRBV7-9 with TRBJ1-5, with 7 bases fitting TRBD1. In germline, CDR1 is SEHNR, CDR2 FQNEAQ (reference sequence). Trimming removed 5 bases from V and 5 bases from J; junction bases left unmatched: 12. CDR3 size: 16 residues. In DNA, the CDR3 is TGTGCCAGCAGCCGACCGGCAGGGGGGATGGATCAGCCCCAGCATTTT. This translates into CASSRPAGGMDQPQHF.

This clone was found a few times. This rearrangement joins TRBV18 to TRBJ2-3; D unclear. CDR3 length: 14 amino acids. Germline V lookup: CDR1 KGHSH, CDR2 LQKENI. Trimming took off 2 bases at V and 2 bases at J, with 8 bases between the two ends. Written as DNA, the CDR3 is TGTGCCAGCTCACCAAGTCGCACCACAGATACGCAGTATTTT. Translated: CASSPSRTTDTQYF.

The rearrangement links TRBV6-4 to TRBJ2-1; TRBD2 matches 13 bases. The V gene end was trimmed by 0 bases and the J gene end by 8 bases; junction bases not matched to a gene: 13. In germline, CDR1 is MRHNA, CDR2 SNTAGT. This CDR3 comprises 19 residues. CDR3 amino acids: CASSDSGTSGGAFGDEQFF. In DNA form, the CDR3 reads TGTGCCAGCAGTGACTCTGGTACTAGCGGGGGGGCCTTTGGTGATGAGCAGTTCTTC.

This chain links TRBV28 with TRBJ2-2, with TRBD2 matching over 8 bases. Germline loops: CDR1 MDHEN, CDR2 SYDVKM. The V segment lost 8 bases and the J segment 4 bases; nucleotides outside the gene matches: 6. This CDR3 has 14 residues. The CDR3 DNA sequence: TGTGCCAGCCTAACGGGACTAGTCACCGGGGAGCTGTTTTTT. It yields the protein CASLTGLVTGELFF.

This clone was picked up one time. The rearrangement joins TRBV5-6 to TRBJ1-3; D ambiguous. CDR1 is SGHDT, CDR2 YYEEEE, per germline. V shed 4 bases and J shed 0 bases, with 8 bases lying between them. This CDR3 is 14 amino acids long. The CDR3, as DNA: TGTGCCAGCAGCCCATACTACTCTGGAAACACCATATATTTT. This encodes CASSPYYSGNTIYF. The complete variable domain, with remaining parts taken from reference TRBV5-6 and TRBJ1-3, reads DAGVTQSPTHLIKTRGQQVTLRCSPKSGHDTVSWYQQALGQGPQFIFQYYEEEERQRGNFPDRFSGHQFPNYSSELNVNALLLGDSALYLCASSPYYSGNTIYFGEGSWLTVV.

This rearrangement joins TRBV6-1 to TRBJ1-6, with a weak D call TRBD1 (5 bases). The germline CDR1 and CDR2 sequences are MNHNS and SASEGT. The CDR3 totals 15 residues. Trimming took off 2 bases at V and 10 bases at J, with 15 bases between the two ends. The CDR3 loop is CASSEWGTGGSPLHF. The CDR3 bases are TGTGCCAGCAGTGAATGGGGGACCGGGGGGTCACCCCTCCACTTT.

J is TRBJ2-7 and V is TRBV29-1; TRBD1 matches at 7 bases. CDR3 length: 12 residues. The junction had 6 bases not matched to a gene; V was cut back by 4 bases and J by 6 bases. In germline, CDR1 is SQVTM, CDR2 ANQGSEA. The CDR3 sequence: CSVVRGLGEQYF. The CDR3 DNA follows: TGCAGCGTTGTAAGGGGGCTAGGCGAGCAGTACTTC.

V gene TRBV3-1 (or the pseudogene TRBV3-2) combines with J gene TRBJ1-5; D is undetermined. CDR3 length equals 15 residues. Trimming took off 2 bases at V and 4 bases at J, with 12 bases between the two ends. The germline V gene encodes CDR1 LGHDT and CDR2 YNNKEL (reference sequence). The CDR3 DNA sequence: TGTGCCAGCAGCCAATTTTCAGGACCAAATCAGCCCCAGCATTTT. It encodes CASSQFSGPNQPQHF.

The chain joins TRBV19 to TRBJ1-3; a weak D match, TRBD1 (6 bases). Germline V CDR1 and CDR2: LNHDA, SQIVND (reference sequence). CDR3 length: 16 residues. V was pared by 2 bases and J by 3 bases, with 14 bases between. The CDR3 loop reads CASSITTGFFGNTIYF. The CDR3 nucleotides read TGTGCCAGTAGTATAACGACAGGATTCTTTGGAAACACCATATATTTT.

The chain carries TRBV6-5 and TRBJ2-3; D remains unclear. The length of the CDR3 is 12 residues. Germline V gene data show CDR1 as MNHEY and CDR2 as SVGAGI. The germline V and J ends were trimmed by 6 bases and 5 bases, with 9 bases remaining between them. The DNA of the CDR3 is TGTGCCAGCAGCCGGTTTGGAGATACGCAGTATTTT. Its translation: CASSRFGDTQYF.

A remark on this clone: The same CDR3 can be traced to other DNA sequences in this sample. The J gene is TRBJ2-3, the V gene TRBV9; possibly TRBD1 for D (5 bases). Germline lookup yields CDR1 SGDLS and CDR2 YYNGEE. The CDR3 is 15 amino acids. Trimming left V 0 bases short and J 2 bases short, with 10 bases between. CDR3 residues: CASSVGGVYTDTQYF. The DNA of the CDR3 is TGTGCCAGCAGCGTAGGGGGCGTTTACACAGATACGCAGTATTTT.

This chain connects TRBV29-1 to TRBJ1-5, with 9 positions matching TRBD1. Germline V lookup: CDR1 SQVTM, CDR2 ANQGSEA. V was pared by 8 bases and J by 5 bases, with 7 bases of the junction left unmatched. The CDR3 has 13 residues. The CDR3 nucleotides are TGCAGCTGGGGGACAGGGACCGATCAGCCCCAGCATTTT. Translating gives CSWGTGTDQPQHF.

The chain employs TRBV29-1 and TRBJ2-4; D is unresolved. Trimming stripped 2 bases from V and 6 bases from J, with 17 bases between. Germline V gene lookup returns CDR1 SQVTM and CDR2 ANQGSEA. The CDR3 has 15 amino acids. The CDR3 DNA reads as TGCAGCGTTGAACTCCAGCAAGGCATCGGAAACATTCAGTACTTC. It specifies CSVELQQGIGNIQYF.

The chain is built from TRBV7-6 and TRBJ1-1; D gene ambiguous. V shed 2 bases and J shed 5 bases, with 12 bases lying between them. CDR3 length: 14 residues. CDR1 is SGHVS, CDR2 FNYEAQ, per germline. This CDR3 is CASSLPGIRTEAFF. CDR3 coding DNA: TGTGCCAGCAGCTTACCGGGTATTAGGACTGAAGCTTTCTTT.

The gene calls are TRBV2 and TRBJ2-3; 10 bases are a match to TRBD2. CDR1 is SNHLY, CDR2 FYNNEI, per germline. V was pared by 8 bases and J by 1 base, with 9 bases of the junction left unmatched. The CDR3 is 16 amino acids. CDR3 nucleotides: TGTGCCAGCGCGCGAGCGGGGGGGGTTCGCACAGATACGCAGTATTTT. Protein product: CASARAGGVRTDTQYF.

The CDR3 coding sequence is TGTGCCAGCAGCCCCCAGTGGGAGCCCACCGGGGAGCTGTTTTTT. It encodes CASSPQWEPTGELFF. The rearrangement links TRBV7-7 to TRBJ2-2; D is possibly TRBD2 (5 bases). From germline, CDR1 is SSHAT and CDR2 FNYEAQ (reference sequence). CDR3 length: 15 amino acids. The V end was cut by 5 bases, the J end by 4 bases, with 14 bases between.